This TCR beta chain is drawn from a study of T cells in Graves' hyperthyroidism and ophthalmopathy (dated by TCRdb to the late 2010s). For the study in its entirety: Peripheral blood was collected at initial diagnosis, before any treatment. A discovery cohort of about 95 patients, roughly 45 with Graves' ophthalmopathy and roughly 59 with stable Graves' hyperthyroidism, was used to find distinguishing TCR V-J signatures. An independent validation cohort of fewer than 20 hyperthyroidism patients and more than 15 patients who later progressed to ophthalmopathy tested prospective prediction of ophthalmopathy. The roughly 99 discovery patients were divided at random into training and test sets in a 7:3 ratio. In about 6 Graves' hyperthyroidism patients, the study also compared T-cell repertoires from thyroid tissue with T-cell repertoires from blood. After sampling, hyperthyroidism patients received methimazole starting at 30 mg daily, and ophthalmopathy patients received high-dose intravenous methylprednisolone. The paper reports TCR Vbeta CDR3 sequencing of approximately 140 peripheral blood samples: over 40 ophthalmopathy, some 80 hyperthyroidism and around 17 progressor patients. General findings and caveats noted by the study authors: In validation, the model predicted progression to ophthalmopathy with roughly 66% sensitivity and 72% to 85% specificity, a median of 6.5 months before onset. In cross-validation, a model built on a 13 V-J signature told ophthalmopathy apart from stable hyperthyroidism with 85% to 90% sensitivity and approximately 81% specificity, and in testing the same model reached 80%/75%. Sample size was not statistically predetermined, and investigators were not blinded to group allocation. Most expanded thyroid clonotypes (frequency above 0.001) were also found in blood, which suggests that blood repertoires may mirror thyroid immune responses.

The TCR beta CDR3 regions were amplified from RNA transcripts. The first round of RT-PCR for the TCR CDR3 was performed with the HTBI primer set and the Qiagen OneStep RT-PCR kit. A second multiplex PCR round built the libraries, followed by size selection and purification. The libraries were sequenced on an Illumina HiSeq2000 using paired-end 100 bp reads. The published analysis was carried out like this. Raw data were processed with SOAPnuke, discarding reads with adapters, uncalled bases, mean Phred below 15, or no exact constant-primer or identifier match. High-quality paired reads were merged with COPE v1.2.5, and unique nucleotide sequences were defined as clonotypes. MiTCR v1.1 was used to align clonotypes to the IMGT TRBV, TRBD and TRBJ reference segments. Analysis was restricted to V-J combinations with a frequency above 0.0001, which covered about 99% of repertoires. A TCS score was defined as the ratio of F50 (clonal expansion) to E x V (chaos), with BLOSUM62-based TCRdist applied between CDR3 peptides within each V-J. Welch's t-statistics and random forest reduced roughly 540 V-J features to 13, which were used in a naive Bayes classifier (R e1071). TCRdb reanalyzed the raw reads on its own, using fastp at Q25 for trimming and MiXCR for clone calling, and kept in-frame beta chains. Rows matching on CDR3 protein sequence are summarized as one entry with the most common DNA and genes. The V and J calls come from TCRdb's annotation, not from the publication. In all, the sample holds approximately 630,000 distinct CDR3 sequences, and around 15% of those were seen once. Of the sample, around 4% falls within the top ten clones.

Here V drops 3 bases and J drops 9 bases, and the junction holds 11 bases not matched to any gene. The germline V gene (reference sequence) sets CDR1 to DFQATT and CDR2 to SNEGSKA. Measured from the cysteine to the phenylalanine, the CDR3 is 14 residues long. Only the CDR3 region is kept as DNA, spanning 42 bases read in frame from base 1. Stable Graves' hyperthyroidism was defined as no progression to ophthalmopathy during 18 months of follow-up. The hyperthyroidism patients were between 18 and 65 years old and newly diagnosed, with a disease duration of less than 2 months. Any patient with an uncontrolled infection, another autoimmune disease, pregnancy or lactation was excluded. Diagnoses relied on clinical symptoms, serum thyroxine and TRAb, thyroid ultrasound and orbital computed tomography. PBMCs were separated from roughly 9.3 ml of fresh peripheral blood using Ficoll-Paque density gradient centrifugation. Trizol reagent was used to extract total RNA, and RNA quality was then checked on an Agilent 2100 Bioanalyzer.

This clonotype was recorded at least ten times. Its antigen has not been determined. Qualities for individual bases were not recorded, and no much larger clone is one base off. The clonotype comes from a woman aged 30 to 39 with Graves' hyperthyroidism. The chain joins TRBV20-1 to TRBJ2-1, and TRBD1 aligns with 7 junction nucleotides. Sequenced: blood. At the DNA level, the sequence is TGCAGTGCTAGTACAGGGGCCTTTAGTATTGAGCAGTTCTTC. It encodes CSASTGAFSIEQFF.